These 19 T cell receptor beta chains originate from one sample sequenced in a study of cytomegalovirus exposure and HLA in healthy donors. 13 Jbeta primers and 60 Vbeta primers were used for the PCR. The method was immunoSEQ multiplex PCR; TCRdb's version includes in-frame clones alone and lacks a portion of them. The sample holds over 200,000 clones, 70% seen once. The sequenced material came from PBMCs. These receptors came from a man aged 40-49 years in good health and CMV-seropositive.

This clone was detected only a few times. V is TRBV5-1 and J is TRBJ1-1; possible D gene TRBD1, 5 bases. Per germline, CDR1 SGHRS and CDR2 YFSETQ. The CDR3 runs 13 residues. V lost 4 bases and J 3 bases, leaving 10 bases between the germline ends. The CDR3 DNA reads TGCGCCAGCAGCGAGGGGAGGGACACTGAAGCTTTCTTT. Protein: CASSEGRDTEAFF.

This clone was detected a few times. The chain links TRBV9 to TRBJ2-2; weak D call: TRBD1 (5 bases). The V gene lost 4 bases and the J gene lost 6 bases, with 19 bases spanning the gap. Germline CDR1 SGDLS, CDR2 YYNGEE. CDR3 length equals 16 residues. Here the CDR3 DNA reads TGTGCCAGCAGCCCGAGACGACAGATGGTACCCGGGGAGCTGTTTTTT. Translation gives CASSPRRQMVPGELFF.

V is TRBV6-1 and J is TRBJ2-1, with D unresolved. CDR1 MNHNS and CDR2 SASEGT come from the germline V gene. The CDR3 runs to 18 residues. The ends were cut back, 2 bases at V and 1 base at J, with 18 bases in the middle. The chain's CDR3 is CASSELVARFGSYNEQFF. CDR3 coding DNA: TGTGCCAGCAGTGAACTCGTCGCTAGGTTTGGATCCTACAATGAGCAGTTCTTC.

This clone was picked up a small number of times. The chain is built from TRBV6-1 and TRBJ1-5; D might be TRBD1 (5 bases). In germline, CDR1 is MNHNS, CDR2 SASEGT. CDR3 length: 13 amino acids. The V gene lost 5 bases and the J gene lost 7 bases, with 12 bases spanning the gap. The DNA for the CDR3 is TGTGCCAGCAGTATAACGACAGAGCAGCCCCAGCATTTT. Translated, it gives CASSITTEQPQHF.

The rearrangement joins TRBV6-1 to TRBJ1-1, with D possibly being TRBD1 (6 bases). CDR1 and CDR2 (germline): MNHNS, SASEGT. CDR3 length equals 14 residues. The germline V and J ends were trimmed by 4 bases and 0 bases, with 9 bases remaining between them. CDR3 DNA sequence: TGTGCCAGCAGTGCCGGACAGATGAACACTGAAGCTTTCTTT. Encoded protein: CASSAGQMNTEAFF.

The chain has TRBV7-9 and TRBJ1-1, with D possibly matching TRBD1 (5 bases). Trimming removed 6 bases at V and 0 bases at J, with 23 bases between. The CDR3 is 18 residues long. The V gene's germline CDR1 is SEHNR and CDR2 FQNEAQ (reference sequence). CDR3 sequence reads: CASRLGGDGTTMNTEAFF. DNA for the CDR3: TGTGCCAGCAGACTAGGAGGGGACGGTACGACAATGAACACTGAAGCTTTCTTT.

This rearrangement joins TRBV25-1 to TRBJ1-4; possible D gene TRBD1, 5 bases. V was shortened by 2 bases and J by 8 bases, with 9 bases between the two germline ends. The CDR3 length is 13 residues. CDR1 is MGHDK, CDR2 SYGVNS, per germline. DNA for the CDR3: TGTGCCAGCAGTGAAGGGGCGGACGAAAAACTGTTTTTT. Translation: CASSEGADEKLFF.

This clone was counted only a few times. This sequence joins TRBV7-8 and TRBJ2-7; no definite D call. Trimming removed 7 bases at V and 6 bases at J, with 10 bases between. Germline values: CDR1 SGHVS, CDR2 FQNEAQ. The CDR3 covers 11 residues. DNA of the CDR3: TGTGCCAGCACCCCCCTCTCCGAGCAGTACTTC. Translated: CASTPLSEQYF.

The gene calls are TRBV15 and TRBJ1-5, with D unresolved. This CDR3 is built from 16 residues. The germline CDR1 and CDR2 sequences are LNHNV and YYDKDF (reference sequence). Trimming shortened V by 0 bases and J by 6 bases, and 15 bases separated the two germline ends. In DNA, the CDR3 is TGTGCCACCAGCAGAGATCGGAGGCGGGAGGGTCAGCCCCAGCATTTT. Its translation is CATSRDRRREGQPQHF.

The rearrangement links TRBV6-1 to TRBJ1-2, with 8 positions matching TRBD1. The germline V gene encodes CDR1 MNHNS and CDR2 SASEGT. Trimming at V came to 6 bases and at J to 11 bases, leaving 17 bases not matched to a gene. The CDR3 has 15 amino acids. CDR3 protein: CASRRTPDRGIGYTF. The CDR3 DNA reads as TGTGCCAGCAGACGGACCCCAGACAGGGGAATTGGGTACACCTTC.

This chain uses TRBV2 with TRBJ2-5; TRBD1 aligns across 9 bases. The germline V gene has CDR1 SNHLY and CDR2 FYNNEI. The CDR3 totals 15 residues. After removal of 3 bases from V and 5 bases from J, the junction contained 7 bases not matched to a gene. DNA for the CDR3: TGTGCCAGCAGTGATACTACAGGGGGCGCGGAGACCCAGTACTTC. Translation gives CASSDTTGGAETQYF.

This clone was seen just once. The chain combines TRBV9 with TRBJ2-3; TRBD2 matches 7 bases. Per germline, CDR1 SGDLS and CDR2 YYNGEE. V lost 0 bases and J lost 1; bases outside the gene matches: 5. This CDR3 has 16 residues. Here the CDR3 reads CASSVERGGGTDTQYF. DNA for the CDR3: TGTGCCAGCAGCGTAGAACGCGGGGGTGGCACAGATACGCAGTATTTT.

There are many counts of this clone. The chain carries TRBV6-1 and TRBJ1-3; maybe TRBD1 (6 bases). This CDR3 comprises 14 residues. Germline V gene data show CDR1 as MNHNS and CDR2 as SASEGT. The V end was cut by 11 bases, the J end by 9 bases, with 23 bases between. CDR3 protein: CAGTKDGGRGTIYF. The CDR3 coding sequence is TGTGCCGGAACCAAGGATGGGGGCCGGGGCACCATATATTTT.

This clone came up a few times. The genes are TRBV7-2 and TRBJ1-3; D may be TRBD1 (5 bases). V dropped 4 bases and J dropped 0 bases, with 19 bases sitting between them. Looked up from germline, CDR1 is SGHTA and CDR2 is FQGNSA. The CDR3 spans 18 residues. CDR3 nucleotide sequence: TGTGCCAGCAGCTCTAAACCCCCACGCAGGGACTCTGGAAACACCATATATTTT. Its translation: CASSSKPPRRDSGNTIYF. The full variable domain, completed using reference TRBV7-2 and TRBJ1-3, is GAGVSQSPSNKVTEKGKDVELRCDPISGHTALYWYRQSLGQGLEFLIYFQGNSAPDKSGLPSDRFSAERTGGSVSTLTIQRTQQEDSAVYLCASSSKPPRRDSGNTIYFGEGSWLTVV.

This clone occurred once. This chain links TRBV2 with TRBJ1-4; D not certain. The CDR3 has 14 residues. V lost 4 bases and J 0 bases, leaving 6 bases between the germline ends. Germline CDR1 is SNHLY and CDR2 is FYNNEI. The CDR3 DNA reads TGTGCCAGCAGTGCGCTAGCAACTAATGAAAAACTGTTTTTT. It encodes CASSALATNEKLFF.

This chain connects TRBV4-3 to TRBJ1-3, with D hard to call. The CDR3 is 15 amino acids. The germline gives CDR1 LGHNA, CDR2 YSLEER. The V end lost 0 bases, the J end lost 3 bases, and 9 bases lay between the germline ends. CDR3 sequence: CASSQDLGFGNTIYF. CDR3 coding DNA: TGCGCCAGCAGCCAAGATCTGGGCTTTGGAAACACCATATATTTT.

The chain combines TRBV6-5 with TRBJ1-2; 8 bases line up with TRBD1. Germline CDR1 is MNHEY and CDR2 is SVGAGI. The J segment lost 1 base and the V segment lost 2 bases, leaving 6 bases of the junction unmatched. The CDR3 length is 16 residues. The CDR3 here is CASSYGQGAGNYGYTF. In DNA, the CDR3 is TGTGCCAGCAGTTACGGACAGGGTGCGGGTAACTATGGCTACACCTTC.

The chain links TRBV6-1 to TRBJ1-5; D is possibly TRBD1 (6 bases). V lost 5 bases to trimming and J lost 5 bases, with 13 bases between them. The CDR3 sequence is 14 residues long. Germline V CDR1 and CDR2: MNHNS, SASEGT. CDR3 protein: CASSTTGYDQPQHF. CDR3 in DNA: TGTGCCAGCAGTACCACAGGGTACGATCAGCCCCAGCATTTT.

The rearrangement links TRBV25-1 to TRBJ1-1, with TRBD1 matching over 7 bases. Germline values: CDR1 MGHDK, CDR2 SYGVNS. V lost 1 base, J lost 10 bases, and 3 bases stayed unmatched. The CDR3 sequence is 12 residues long. The CDR3: CASSESTGVAFF. In nucleotides, the CDR3 is TGTGCCAGCAGTGAATCAACAGGGGTAGCTTTCTTT.